Presented here are 5 T cell receptor beta chains from one specimen sequenced in a study of cytomegalovirus exposure and HLA in healthy donors. Vbeta (60) and Jbeta (13) primers were used in the PCR. Here immunoSEQ multiplex PCR was the method, and the copy in TCRdb shows in-frame clones only, minus some. The profile shows about 100,000 clones, more than 75% of them singletons. What was sequenced was PBMCs. These TCRs come from a woman aged 50 to 60 in good health and CMV-seropositive.

V usage is TRBV11-3 and J usage is TRBJ2-7, with 7 nucleotides matching TRBD2. The CDR3 spans 16 residues. The V gene end was trimmed by 5 bases and the J gene end by 3 bases; junction bases not matched to a gene: 13. Germline CDR1 SGHNT, CDR2 YENEEA. The DNA for the CDR3 is TGTGCCAGCAGCCCTGGGGAGGGACGGGGCAACTACGAGCAGTACTTC. The encoded protein is CASSPGEGRGNYEQYF.

The genes are TRBV19 and TRBJ2-1, with 7 bases lining up with TRBD2. The CDR3 contains 15 residues. Looked up from germline, CDR1 is LNHDA and CDR2 is SQIVND (reference sequence). The ends lost 3 bases at V and 9 bases at J; junction bases unmatched: 11. The CDR3 DNA reads as TGTGCCAGTAGTATTTGGCGGACTAGTAAAGTTGAGCAGTTCTTC. Residues: CASSIWRTSKVEQFF.

The chain combines TRBV2 with TRBJ2-1, with a possible D match to TRBD2 (6 bases). From germline, CDR1 is SNHLY and CDR2 FYNNEI. This CDR3 has 14 amino acids. The V and J ends lost 6 bases and 9 bases respectively, with 18 bases between them. The CDR3 sequence: CASSVLAGGGEQFF. CDR3 DNA sequence: TGTGCCAGCAGCGTACTAGCCGGTGGGGGTGAGCAGTTCTTC.

The chain carries TRBV9 and TRBJ1-5; possible D gene TRBD1, 5 bases. The germline V and J ends were trimmed by 5 bases and 0 bases, with 12 bases remaining between them. The CDR3 consists of 15 residues. Germline lookup yields CDR1 SGDLS and CDR2 YYNGEE. Here the CDR3 DNA reads TGTGCCAGCAGTGCCGGGGGACTTAGCAATCAGCCCCAGCATTTT. This sequence encodes CASSAGGLSNQPQHF.

The chain is built from TRBV25-1 and TRBJ2-5; TRBD2 aligns across 7 bases. J gave up 5 bases and V 7 bases, and 4 bases lay outside the gene matches. The CDR3 spans 12 residues. Germline CDR1 reads MGHDK; CDR2 reads SYGVNS. CDR3 residues: CASNQGGETQYF. Here the CDR3 DNA reads TGTGCCAGCAACCAGGGAGGGGAGACCCAGTACTTC.